The rows below give T cell receptor beta chains drawn from one sample of a study of Ad26.COV2.S vaccination and SARS-CoV-2 variants. Method: immunoSEQ multiplex PCR; TCRdb's copy keeps in-frame clones and lacks some. The data show 250,000 or so clones, with around 90% seen just once and 2.5% to 3.5% held by the top ten. Material: peripheral blood, obtained in a trial of Ad26.COV2.S vaccine versus placebo. Receptors originate from a person between 18 and 59 years old who received the Ad26.COV2.S COVID-19 vaccine or a placebo. CDR3s include the opening cysteine and the closing phenylalanine or tryptophan.

v_gene	j_gene	CDR3aa
TRBV18	TRBJ1-1	CASSPSTGEAFF
TRBV5-6	TRBJ2-5	CASRLLAGRQETQYF
TRBV20-1	TRBJ1-3	CSASRRGRGNTIYF
TRBV7-2	TRBJ2-4	CASSFDAGTRNIQYF
TRBV6-5	TRBJ1-6	CASKTPDSPLHF
TRBV9	TRBJ2-3	CASSARTGTQYF
TRBV18	TRBJ1-2	CASSPDKHYGYTF
TRBV28	TRBJ1-1	CASSLDPKLNTEAFF
TRBV19	TRBJ2-3	CASSLDGGDTQYF
TRBV2	TRBJ2-3	CASSPDRDTDTQYF
TRBV5-4	TRBJ2-3	CASSLSSDTDTQYF
TRBV7-2	TRBJ1-5	CASSFHSNQPQHF
TRBV6-2/TRBV6-3	TRBJ2-3	CASSYSRKGAVTDTQYF
TRBV2	TRBJ1-2	CASVETGDGYTF
TRBV23-1	TRBJ2-7	CASSQSRGTYEQYF
TRBV9	TRBJ2-1	CASSVGVGSYNEQFF
TRBV4-3	TRBJ1-1	CASNLFDREGTEAFF
TRBV30	TRBJ1-2	CAWSAERSGYTF
TRBV6-5	TRBJ1-6	CASSPGTYSPLHF
TRBV2	TRBJ1-2	CASSGAKAYGYTF
TRBV10-3	TRBJ1-1	CATDPTGANTEAFF
TRBV6-1	TRBJ2-5	CASSPYVGETQYF
TRBV6-2/TRBV6-3	TRBJ2-5	CASSSTGTRGETQYF
TRBV7-9	TRBJ1-2	CASSFLTGGESPF
TRBV10-3	TRBJ2-7	CAISESASGGNEQYF
TRBV6-4	TRBJ1-1	CASSHRDNTEAFF
TRBV18	TRBJ2-3	CASSPLRGGGTDTQYF
TRBV7-3	TRBJ2-3	CASSRLGGRDTDTQYF
TRBV6-1	TRBJ2-7	CASSELPGPNPYEQYF
TRBV12-5	TRBJ2-7	CASGFGLYEQYF
TRBV15	TRBJ2-1	CATTGTRSYNEQFF
TRBV30	TRBJ1-2	CAWTAEPLYGYTF
TRBV5-1	TRBJ2-2	CASSLNGANTGELFF
TRBV4-1	TRBJ1-6	CASSQDRSGNNSPLHF
TRBV6-1	TRBJ2-1	CASSEVGLAGVAQFF
TRBV4-3	TRBJ2-2	CASSQDDWGEGPTGELFF
TRBV6-2/TRBV6-3	TRBJ1-4	CASSYSNFRVATNEKLFF
TRBV6-5	TRBJ2-7	CASSFRDRGWYEQYF
TRBV5-4	TRBJ2-5	CASHQGAAETQYF
TRBV5-6	TRBJ2-7	CASSLGYSSYEQYF
TRBV18	TRBJ2-7	CASSFKTSLSYEQYF
TRBV7-2	TRBJ2-3	CASSSPKLAGTEADTQYF
TRBV5-1	TRBJ2-1	CASKFRTGNDEQFF
TRBV29-1	TRBJ2-7	CSVAGGEQYEQYF
TRBV5-1	TRBJ2-3	CASSLSNPTDTQYF
TRBV14	TRBJ2-1	CASSRGGANEQFF
TRBV10-1	TRBJ1-5	CASSWSTGLNQPQHF
TRBV25-1	TRBJ1-4	CASSGSGTGNEKLFF
TRBV19	TRBJ2-1	CASSSWTSPPSYNEQFF
TRBV7-9	TRBJ2-1	CASSLVPGLAGGYNEQFF
TRBV7-2	TRBJ2-2	CASSPPRNTGELFF
TRBV19	TRBJ2-3	CASSDRQDVLDTQYF
TRBV7-9	TRBJ2-5	CASSLTPGRPETQYF
TRBV27	TRBJ2-6	CASSLHGVEANVLTF
TRBV7-3	TRBJ2-2	CASSGAGKTGELFF